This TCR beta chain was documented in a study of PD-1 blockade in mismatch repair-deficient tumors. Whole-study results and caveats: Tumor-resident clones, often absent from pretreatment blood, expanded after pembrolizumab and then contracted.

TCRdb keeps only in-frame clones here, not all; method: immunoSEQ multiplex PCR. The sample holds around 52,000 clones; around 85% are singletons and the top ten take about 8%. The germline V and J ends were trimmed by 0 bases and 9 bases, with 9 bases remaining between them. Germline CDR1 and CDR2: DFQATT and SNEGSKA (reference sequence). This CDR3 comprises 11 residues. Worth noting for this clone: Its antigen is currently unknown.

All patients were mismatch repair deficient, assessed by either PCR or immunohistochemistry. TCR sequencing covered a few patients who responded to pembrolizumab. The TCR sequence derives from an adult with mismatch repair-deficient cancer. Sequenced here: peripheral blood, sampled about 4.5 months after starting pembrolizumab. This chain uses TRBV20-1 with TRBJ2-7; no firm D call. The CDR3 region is CSARDGARQYF. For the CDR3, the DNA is TGCAGTGCTAGAGACGGTGCCCGGCAGTACTTC.